Below are 32 T cell receptor beta chains sequenced from a single sample in a study of CD8 T cells in ankylosing spondylitis. Findings of the study overall: Typical of ankylosing spondylitis blood, it appeared, was a TCR beta motif of fewer than ten highly homologous variants.

TCRdb re-called the 5' RACE reads through MiXCR, storing one row per CDR3 protein. The table has fewer than 400,000 distinct CDR3 sequences, more than 20% seen once; the top ten hold approximately 15%. These TCRs are of unknown antigen specificity. Sequenced material: blood, either unsorted or a sorted T cell fraction (not recorded which). These receptors were collected from a male donor with ankylosing spondylitis.

This clonotype appeared a few times. V and J are TRBV6-4 and TRBJ1-2; D is perhaps TRBD1 (5 bases). V was clipped by 4 bases and J by 2 bases, with 8 bases between them. The germline V gene has CDR1 MRHNA and CDR2 SNTAGT. The CDR3 runs 13 residues. CDR3 amino acids: CASSAGRNYGYTF. The CDR3 DNA is TGTGCCAGCAGTGCAGGGCGGAACTATGGCTACACCTTC.

The V call is TRBV20-1, the J call TRBJ2-2; D not certain. Trimming cost V 0 bases and J 2 bases, with 13 bases left between them. The CDR3 length is 16 residues. The germline CDR1 and CDR2 sequences are DFQATT and SNEGSKA (reference sequence). CDR3 residues: CSARDRQAHNTGELFF. The DNA for the CDR3 is TGCAGTGCTAGAGATCGGCAAGCGCATAACACCGGGGAGCTGTTTTTT.

This clonotype was detected only a few times. One end of the junction is discordant with germline, which a read error may explain. The rearrangement links TRBV7-2 to TRBJ2-7, with 13 bases fitting TRBD2. Germline V gives CDR1 SGHTA, CDR2 FQGNSA. This CDR3 has 16 residues. The CDR3 region is CASSLARTSGREVLHF. DNA for the CDR3: TGTGCCAGCAGCTTAGCGAGGACTAGCGGGAGAGAAGTCCTTCACTTC.

This clonotype has more than one count but fewer than ten. The genes are TRBV7-8 and TRBJ2-7; D not certain. Germline V gives CDR1 SGHVS, CDR2 FQNEAQ. V was clipped by 8 bases and J by 3 bases, with 11 bases between them. This CDR3 comprises 12 residues. CDR3 sequence (DNA): TGTGCCAGCGCTAGACGGAACTACGAGCAGTACTTC. Its translation is CASARRNYEQYF.

This clonotype came up a few times. This chain links TRBV15 with TRBJ2-2; D not certain. The V gene lost 9 bases and the J gene lost 2 bases, with 10 bases spanning the gap. Per the germline V gene, CDR1 is LNHNV and CDR2 is YYDKDF (reference sequence). CDR3 size: 13 residues. Written as DNA, the CDR3 is TGTGCCACTGGCGTGATAAACACCGGGGAGCTGTTTTTT. Protein product: CATGVINTGELFF.

This clonotype was counted only a few times. V usage is TRBV5-1 and J usage is TRBJ2-3; a weak D match, TRBD1 (6 bases). The germline CDR1 and CDR2 sequences are SGHRS and YFSETQ. The CDR3 sequence is 14 residues long. The V and J ends lost 0 bases and 3 bases respectively, with 8 bases between them. This CDR3 reads CASSLDQGTDTQYF. The CDR3 region has the DNA TGCGCCAGCAGCTTGGACCAGGGGACAGATACGCAGTATTTT. The full variable domain, in which reference TRBV5-1 and TRBJ2-3 provide the parts outside the CDR3, is KAGVTQTPRYLIKTRGQQVTLSCSPISGHRSVSWYQQTPGQGLQFLFEYFSETQRNKGNFPGRFSGRQFSNSRSEMNVSTLELGDSALYLCASSLDQGTDTQYFGPGTRLTVL.

The chain combines TRBV5-1 with TRBJ1-1; 7 bases are shared with TRBD1. Looked up from germline, CDR1 is SGHRS and CDR2 is YFSETQ. CDR3 size: 16 residues. V shed 0 bases, J shed 11 bases, and the junction held 16 bases outside the gene matches. CDR3 region: CASSLAARTGDPAAFF. The CDR3, as DNA: TGCGCCAGCAGCTTGGCCGCGAGGACAGGAGACCCTGCCGCTTTCTTT. Filled out from reference TRBV5-1 and TRBJ1-1, the complete variable domain reads KAGVTQTPRYLIKTRGQQVTLSCSPISGHRSVSWYQQTPGQGLQFLFEYFSETQRNKGNFPGRFSGRQFSNSRSEMNVSTLELGDSALYLCASSLAARTGDPAAFFGQGTRLTVV.

This chain links TRBV12-3 or TRBV12-4 with TRBJ2-2, with 10 positions matching TRBD2. V shed 3 bases, J shed 0 bases, and the junction held 1 base outside the gene matches. The CDR3 covers 16 residues. The CDR3 sequence is CASSFSGRSNTGELFF. The CDR3 DNA follows: TGTGCCAGCAGTTTTAGCGGGAGGTCGAACACCGGGGAGCTGTTTTTT.

CDR3 sequence reads: CASSPGAEKNSPLHF. Here the CDR3 DNA reads TGTGCCAGCTCACCAGGCGCAGAGAAAAATTCACCCCTCCACTTT. This chain connects TRBV18 to TRBJ1-6, with D unclear. With 2 bases removed from V and 7 bases from J, the gap between germline ends came to 12 bases. Germline CDR1 KGHSH, CDR2 LQKENI. CDR3 size: 15 residues. Full variable domain (remainder filled in from reference TRBV18 and TRBJ1-6): NAGVMQNPRHLVRRRGQEARLRCSPMKGHSHVYWYRQLPEEGLKFMVYLQKENIIDESGMPKERFSAEFPKEGPSILRIQQVVRGDSAAYFCASSPGAEKNSPLHFGNGTRLTVT.

This clonotype was recorded a few times. The CDR3 sequence is CASSLRRSENIQYF. The CDR3 nucleotides read TGTGCCAGCAGCTTACGCAGATCCGAAAACATTCAGTACTTC. This sequence joins TRBV11-3 and TRBJ2-4; no firm D call. V lost 2 bases, J lost 5 bases, and 10 bases lay in between. CDR3 length equals 14 residues. Germline assignment: CDR1 SGHNT and CDR2 YENEEA.

In this sample, this clonotype turned up a few times. This sequence joins TRBV9 and TRBJ2-3; no clear D. The CDR3 extends over 15 amino acids. The V end was cut by 4 bases, the J end by 0 bases, with 12 bases between. CDR1 and CDR2 from the germline V gene are SGDLS and YYNGEE. The CDR3 region is CASSLGHLSTDTQYF. In DNA, the CDR3 is TGTGCCAGCAGCCTAGGTCACCTTAGCACAGATACGCAGTATTTT.

This chain links TRBV5-1 with TRBJ1-3, with no clear D. The V gene lost 4 bases and the J gene lost 2 bases, with 10 bases spanning the gap. Germline V gene lookup returns CDR1 SGHRS and CDR2 YFSETQ. The CDR3 runs to 14 residues. The CDR3 region has the DNA TGCGCCAGCAGCCCTGGGTCCCCTGGAAACACCATATATTTT. Its translation is CASSPGSPGNTIYF.

The rearrangement joins TRBV18 to TRBJ1-1; 11 positions match TRBD1. V shed 8 bases, J shed 4 bases, and the junction held 12 bases outside the gene matches. Germline V CDR1 and CDR2: KGHSH, LQKENI. This CDR3 spans 16 amino acids. The CDR3 sequence is CASLTTLGTGGTEAFF. CDR3 sequence (DNA): TGTGCCAGCCTCACCACATTAGGGACAGGGGGCACTGAAGCTTTCTTT.

The chain's CDR3 is CSVLGQGGYTF. For the CDR3, the DNA is TGCAGCGTCCTAGGACAGGGGGGCTACACCTTC. The rearrangement joins TRBV29-1 to TRBJ1-2, with 9 nucleotides matching TRBD1. V gave up 6 bases and J gave up 8 bases; unmatched junction bases: 4. The CDR3 consists of 11 residues. Per the germline V gene, CDR1 is SQVTM and CDR2 is ANQGSEA.

The chain links TRBV11-2 to TRBJ2-2, with 10 bases aligning to TRBD2. V was clipped by 2 bases and J by 6 bases; unmatched bases: 6. The CDR3 is made up of 16 amino acids. The germline V gene has CDR1 SGHAT and CDR2 FQNNGV. CDR3 coding DNA: TGTGCCAGCAGCTTAAGGCCTAGCGGGAGCCCCGGGGAGCTGTTTTTT. This codes for CASSLRPSGSPGELFF.

The rearrangement uses TRBV28 and TRBJ2-7; 7 bases agree with TRBD1. With 4 bases clipped from V and 12 bases from J, the junction kept 9 bases outside the gene matches. CDR1 MDHEN and CDR2 SYDVKM come from the germline V gene. There are 12 residues in the CDR3. The CDR3 spells CASSSRQGDWYF. The CDR3 DNA reads TGTGCCAGCAGTTCCCGACAGGGCGATTGGTACTTC.

The DNA for the CDR3 is TGTGCCAGCAGTCAACAGCTGATGAACACTGAAGCTTTCTTT. It encodes CASSQQLMNTEAFF. This chain links TRBV6-1 with TRBJ1-1; no firm D call. CDR1 MNHNS and CDR2 SASEGT come from the germline V gene. The germline V and J ends were trimmed by 5 bases and 0 bases, with 10 bases remaining between them. This CDR3 contains 14 residues.

J is TRBJ2-3 and V is TRBV18, with no clear D. The CDR3 length is 16 residues. Trimming left V 2 bases short and J 2 bases short, with 14 bases between. Germline V gene sequence: CDR1 KGHSH, CDR2 LQKENI. DNA of the CDR3: TGTGCCAGCTCACCAAGCTCATCCCCCTACACAGATACGCAGTATTTT. Its translation: CASSPSSSPYTDTQYF.

The gene calls are TRBV28 and TRBJ2-3; 8 nucleotides line up with TRBD2. With V trimmed by 6 bases and J by 1 base, 6 bases remained unmatched. Germline loops: CDR1 MDHEN, CDR2 SYDVKM. CDR3 length equals 15 residues. The CDR3 spells CASRYREGRTDTQYF. CDR3 DNA sequence: TGTGCCAGCAGATATCGGGAGGGCCGCACAGATACGCAGTATTTT.

V usage is TRBV25-1 and J usage is TRBJ2-5; D perhaps matches TRBD1 (6 bases). The germline V gene has CDR1 MGHDK and CDR2 SYGVNS. This CDR3 is 18 amino acids long. V dropped 1 base and J dropped 7 bases, with 25 bases sitting between them. The CDR3 loop is CASSESPGQSARYGTQYF. In nucleotides, the CDR3 is TGTGCCAGCAGTGAATCCCCTGGACAGTCAGCCCGGTACGGGACCCAGTACTTC.

This clonotype has a handful of counts. This chain joins TRBV5-1 and TRBJ2-1; 13 positions match TRBD2. CDR1 and CDR2 (germline): SGHRS, YFSETQ. The CDR3 length is 16 residues. V shed 4 bases, J shed 10 bases, and the junction held 11 bases outside the gene matches. The CDR3 coding sequence is TGCGCCAGCAGCATAGGACTAGCGGGAGTTCCGGGGGAGCAGTTCTTC. Translating gives CASSIGLAGVPGEQFF.

This chain connects TRBV20-1 to TRBJ2-3; tentatively, D is TRBD1 or TRBD2 (5 bases each). Germline V gene lookup returns CDR1 DFQATT and CDR2 SNEGSKA (reference sequence). This CDR3 comprises 14 residues. Deletions cut 6 bases from V and 0 bases from J, with 13 bases between. For the CDR3, the DNA is TGCAGTGCACCCCGGGACGGTAGCACAGATACGCAGTATTTT. Translation gives CSAPRDGSTDTQYF.

This chain uses TRBV5-1 with TRBJ1-1; TRBD1 is a possible D gene (5 bases). The CDR3 is 15 amino acids. CDR1 and CDR2 (germline): SGHRS, YFSETQ. Deletions cut 0 bases from V and 4 bases from J, with 13 bases between. The CDR3 DNA reads as TGCGCCAGCAGCTTGGATGGGGGTTTTACCACTGAAGCTTTCTTT. This gives the protein CASSLDGGFTTEAFF.

This clonotype was seen a handful of times. V usage is TRBV5-1 and J usage is TRBJ1-3; no firm D call. V lost 0 bases and J lost 6, with 13 bases in between. The CDR3 consists of 15 residues. Germline loops: CDR1 SGHRS, CDR2 YFSETQ. CDR3 DNA sequence: TGCGCCAGCAGCTTGGCCTCCGGGAGCGAAAACACCATATATTTT. It yields the protein CASSLASGSENTIYF.

This clonotype was seen only a few times. Just one base apart from a much larger clone, this may be a read error. The rearrangement links TRBV7-2 to TRBJ2-3; D gene uncertain. Trimming shortened V by 5 bases and J by 2 bases, and 5 bases separated the two germline ends. The CDR3 totals 12 residues. The germline CDR1 and CDR2 sequences are SGHTA and FQGNSA. This chain's CDR3 is CASSIVTDTQYF. Written as DNA, the CDR3 is TGTGCCAGCAGCATAGTCACAGATACGCAGTATTTT.

This clonotype was counted only a few times. Here the CDR3 DNA reads TGTGCCAGCAGTCCCTGGGAGACCCAGTACTTC. Amino acid sequence: CASSPWETQYF. The chain couples TRBV28 to TRBJ2-5; D unresolved. V was shortened by 5 bases and J by 5 bases, with 6 bases between the two germline ends. Germline assignment: CDR1 MDHEN and CDR2 SYDVKM. CDR3 length: 11 amino acids.

This clonotype was counted a few times. The chain links TRBV11-2 to TRBJ1-2; 10 nucleotides align to TRBD1. This CDR3 region has 16 residues. The germline CDR1 and CDR2 sequences are SGHAT and FQNNGV. The V and J ends lost 1 base and 2 bases, in that order; junction bases with no gene match: 4. CDR3 bases: TGTGCCAGCAGCTTAGTGGGACAGGGGACAAACTATGGCTACACCTTC. This gives the protein CASSLVGQGTNYGYTF.

Notes on this clonotype: Being one base from a much bigger clone, this may be a read error. The chain links TRBV12-3 or TRBV12-4 to TRBJ2-1, with 10 nucleotides matching TRBD2. V trimming: 5 bases; J trimming: 6 bases; junction bases outside the gene matches: 7. The CDR3 loop spans 15 amino acids. DNA for the CDR3: TGTGCCAGCAGTGACAGCGGGAGGGTTAGCAATGAGCAGTTCTTC. Translation gives CASSDSGRVSNEQFF.

The chain links TRBV20-1 to TRBJ2-1; D may be TRBD1 or TRBD2 (5 bases each). CDR1 is DFQATT and CDR2 is SNEGSKA in the germline V gene (reference sequence). The CDR3 is made up of 17 amino acids. Trimming cost V 0 bases and J 0 bases, with 15 bases left between them. This CDR3 is CSARDFRGGPSYNEQFF. The CDR3 DNA is TGCAGTGCTAGAGATTTCCGTGGGGGTCCCTCCTACAATGAGCAGTTCTTC.

This clonotype has more than one count but fewer than ten. The chain recombines TRBV2 with TRBJ2-5, with D possibly being TRBD2 (5 bases). The CDR3 covers 13 residues. V was clipped by 3 bases and J by 4 bases, with 9 bases between them. Germline V gene data show CDR1 as SNHLY and CDR2 as FYNNEI. The CDR3 nucleotides are TGTGCCAGCAGTGAGCGACTACGAGAGACCCAGTACTTC. Translation gives CASSERLRETQYF.

This clonotype was counted between two and nine times. The chain has TRBV5-1 and TRBJ2-1, with D perhaps TRBD2 (6 bases). The CDR3 has 15 amino acids. Deletions cut 4 bases from V and 4 bases from J, with 15 bases between. Per the germline V gene, CDR1 is SGHRS and CDR2 is YFSETQ. The CDR3 DNA follows: TGCGCCAGCAGCCGAAGCGGGTTGGGGTACAATGAGCAGTTCTTC. Its protein is CASSRSGLGYNEQFF.

The chain recombines TRBV28 with TRBJ2-3; D may be TRBD1 (5 bases). This CDR3 is built from 11 residues. Trimming removed 8 bases from V and 4 bases from J, with 7 bases in between. CDR1 is MDHEN and CDR2 is SYDVKM in the germline V gene. The CDR3 DNA reads as TGTGCCAGCGCACAGGCAGATACGCAGTATTTT. This sequence encodes CASAQADTQYF.